The 18 T cell receptor beta chains listed next were all sequenced from one sample in a study of T cell responses to AZD1222 COVID-19 vaccine. Profiling relied on immunoSEQ multiplex PCR, and the TCRdb table lists in-frame clones only, not all of them. The sample consists of about 57,000 clones, about 86% of them appearing once. Here the sequenced sample was peripheral blood, taken on day 0 of AZD1222 vaccination. The receptors stem from an adult in good health.

The chain uses TRBV6-5 and TRBJ2-7; possible D gene TRBD2, 5 bases. Trimming stripped 8 bases from V and 6 bases from J, with 11 bases between. There are 11 residues in the CDR3. CDR1 and CDR2 from the germline V gene are MNHEY and SVGAGI. CDR3 DNA: TGTGCCAGCGTTAGAGGGCCCGAGCAGTACTTC. It codes for CASVRGPEQYF.

This chain joins TRBV28 and TRBJ1-4; D is ambiguous. Trimming stripped 4 bases from V and 0 bases from J, with 12 bases between. CDR3 length: 16 amino acids. CDR1 MDHEN and CDR2 SYDVKM come from the germline V gene. The DNA of the CDR3 is TGTGCCAGCAGTTCTCCTTCCGGACCAACTAATGAAAAACTGTTTTTT. As protein: CASSSPSGPTNEKLFF.

This clone was counted between two and nine times. The chain uses TRBV29-1 and TRBJ1-1; the match to TRBD1 covers 7 bases. J lost 5 bases, V lost 4 bases, and 7 bases had no gene match. The CDR3 covers 13 residues. Germline CDR1 and CDR2: SQVTM and ANQGSEA. CDR3 nucleotides: TGCAGCGTTGTAGTCCAGGGGGAAACTGAAGCTTTCTTT. Translated, it gives CSVVVQGETEAFF.

The J gene is TRBJ1-5, the V gene TRBV28; D is ambiguous. The CDR3 length is 13 residues. Trimming stripped 3 bases from V and 5 bases from J, with 8 bases between. CDR1 and CDR2 from the germline V gene are MDHEN and SYDVKM. The CDR3 DNA reads TGTGCCAGCAGTTTGGGTACCTATCAGCCCCAGCATTTT. Protein: CASSLGTYQPQHF.

The rearrangement uses TRBV28 and TRBJ1-5, with D possibly TRBD1 on 5 matching bases. V lost 7 bases to trimming and J lost 8 bases, with 21 bases between them. Per the germline V gene, CDR1 is MDHEN and CDR2 is SYDVKM. The length of the CDR3 is 15 residues. CDR3 residues: CASTGGMTVDEPQHF. CDR3 bases: TGTGCCAGCACGGGGGGTATGACGGTGGACGAGCCCCAGCATTTT.

The V gene is TRBV21-1, the J gene TRBJ1-3. TRBV21-1 is reported as a pseudogene. The CDR3 is 15 residues long. This chain's CDR3 is CASSPFIGAGGTIYF. Here the CDR3 DNA reads TGTGCCAGCAGCCCCTTCATCGGGGCCGGGGGCACCATATATTTT.

The rearrangement uses TRBV4-2 and TRBJ2-1; 8 bases are a match to TRBD2. Losses at the gene ends were 11 bases for V and 7 bases for J; bases not matched to a gene: 13. Germline values: CDR1 LGHNA, CDR2 YNFKEQ. This CDR3 contains 14 residues. The CDR3 bases are TGTGCCGCGGCAAGGGGACTAGACTCGAATGAGCAGTTCTTC. Protein: CAAARGLDSNEQFF.

The rearrangement links TRBV30 to TRBJ2-6; D is perhaps TRBD1 (5 bases). Looked up from germline, CDR1 is GTSNPN and CDR2 is SVGIG (reference sequence). Trimming left V 4 bases short and J 2 bases short, with 12 bases between. The CDR3 extends over 15 amino acids. The CDR3 spells CAWNGHMTGANVLTF. The CDR3 DNA follows: TGTGCCTGGAATGGACATATGACTGGGGCCAACGTCCTGACTTTC.

This clone was seen only once. The chain carries TRBV5-4 and TRBJ2-1, with D possibly being TRBD1 (5 bases). The CDR3 totals 13 residues. Germline assignment: CDR1 SGHNT and CDR2 YYREEE (reference sequence). V dropped 5 bases and J dropped 11 bases, with 17 bases sitting between them. The CDR3 region is CASSWPAGPKQFF. CDR3 sequence (DNA): TGTGCCAGCAGTTGGCCAGCAGGGCCGAAGCAGTTCTTC.

The chain has TRBV3-1 (or the pseudogene TRBV3-2) and TRBJ2-2, with TRBD2 matching over 7 bases. V lost 4 bases and J lost 1; bases outside the gene matches: 6. This CDR3 contains 16 residues. Looked up from germline, CDR1 is LGHDT and CDR2 is YNNKEL (reference sequence). CDR3: CASSRGGRQNTGELFF. Written as DNA, the CDR3 is TGTGCCAGCAGCCGGGGCGGGAGACAGAACACCGGGGAGCTGTTTTTT.

The chain recombines TRBV11-3 with TRBJ1-1; D not resolved. Germline CDR1 SGHNT, CDR2 YENEEA. Between the trimmed V and J ends, which lost 1 base and 2 bases, there was a span of 8 bases. The CDR3 is made up of 14 amino acids. In DNA form, the CDR3 reads TGTGCCAGCAGCTTAGGGGAGACCAACACTGAAGCTTTCTTT. Its translation: CASSLGETNTEAFF.

This chain connects TRBV7-6 to TRBJ1-5; tentative D call: TRBD1 (6 bases). Germline loops: CDR1 SGHVS, CDR2 FNYEAQ. V lost 2 bases, J lost 1 base, and 15 bases lay in between. The CDR3 extends over 17 amino acids. The CDR3 spells CASSLRQGLRSNQPQHF. In nucleotides, the CDR3 is TGTGCCAGCAGCTTAAGGCAGGGGCTGAGGAGCAATCAGCCCCAGCATTTT.

J is TRBJ2-3 and V is TRBV14; D is undetermined. V was cut by 3 bases and J by 1 base, with 11 bases left in between. The CDR3 extends over 15 amino acids. Germline loops: CDR1 SGHDN, CDR2 FVKESK. Written as DNA, the CDR3 is TGTGCCAGCAGCCAGCAAGCCACTGGCACAGATACGCAGTATTTT. Translated, it gives CASSQQATGTDTQYF.

The chain uses TRBV14 and TRBJ2-7, with TRBD2 matching 11 bases. Germline-derived CDR1 and CDR2 are SGHDN and FVKESK. V trimming: 2 bases; J trimming: 2 bases; junction bases outside the gene matches: 5. This CDR3 contains 16 residues. Here the CDR3 DNA reads TGTGCCAGCAGCCAAAGGTCTAGCGGGAGGACCTACGAGCAGTACTTC. The encoded protein is CASSQRSSGRTYEQYF.

This clone has more than one count but fewer than ten. The chain combines TRBV4-2 with TRBJ2-1; 11 bases map to TRBD2. Germline lookup yields CDR1 LGHNA and CDR2 YNFKEQ. This CDR3 is built from 15 residues. J gave up 7 bases and V 5 bases, and 7 bases lay outside the gene matches. CDR3 sequence reads: CASSSRLAGLNEQFF. In nucleotides, the CDR3 is TGTGCCAGCAGCTCTCGACTAGCGGGACTGAATGAGCAGTTCTTC.

This chain's CDR3 is CASSGPGQWSYEQYF. DNA for the CDR3: TGTGCCAGCAGTGGCCCGGGACAGTGGTCCTACGAGCAGTACTTC. The chain carries TRBV13 and TRBJ2-7, with TRBD1 matching 7 bases. Germline V lookup: CDR1 PRHDT, CDR2 FYEKMQ (reference sequence). The CDR3 runs 15 residues. V shed 6 bases, J shed 1 base, and the junction held 9 bases outside the gene matches.

This chain joins TRBV2 and TRBJ1-3; D is perhaps TRBD1 (5 bases). The length of the CDR3 is 17 residues. CDR1 and CDR2 from the germline V gene are SNHLY and FYNNEI. Trimming took 2 bases from V and 0 from J, leaving 14 bases between them. CDR3 sequence reads: CASSERGEDHSGNTIYF. The CDR3 DNA sequence: TGTGCCAGCAGTGAAAGGGGAGAGGATCACTCTGGAAACACCATATATTTT. Drawing the rest from reference TRBV2 and TRBJ1-3, the complete variable domain is EPEVTQTPSHQVTQMGQEVILRCVPISNHLYFYWYRQILGQKVEFLVSFYNNEISEKSEIFDDQFSVERPDGSNFTLKIRSTKLEDSAMYFCASSERGEDHSGNTIYFGEGSWLTVV.

This sequence joins TRBV7-2 and TRBJ2-5, with 10 bases identical to TRBD2. Germline V gene data show CDR1 as SGHTA and CDR2 as FQGNSA. Germline trimming cut 0 bases from V and 4 bases from J; bases unmatched to any gene: 5. This CDR3 has 16 residues. CDR3 sequence: CASSLAPSGSVETQYF. The CDR3 coding sequence is TGTGCCAGCAGCTTAGCACCTAGCGGGAGTGTAGAGACCCAGTACTTC. Filled out from reference TRBV7-2 and TRBJ2-5, the complete variable domain reads GAGVSQSPSNKVTEKGKDVELRCDPISGHTALYWYRQSLGQGLEFLIYFQGNSAPDKSGLPSDRFSAERTGGSVSTLTIQRTQQEDSAVYLCASSLAPSGSVETQYFGPGTRLLVL.